This section outlines one TCR beta chain sequence together with its context. The sample is drawn from a study of cytomegalovirus exposure and HLA in healthy donors. The CDR3 contains 13 residues. The germline CDR1 and CDR2 sequences are MNHNY and SVGAGI (reference sequence). V lost 6 bases, J lost 8 bases, and 8 bases stayed unmatched. Clones were sequenced by immunoSEQ multiplex PCR, and TCRdb holds only the in-frame ones, with some missing. The sample contains roughly 130,000 clones, about 90% of which appear only once. Sequenced material: PBMCs. This sequence was found in a woman aged 25 to 39 in good health and CMV-seropositive. The chain employs TRBV6-6 and TRBJ1-2; 8 bases are shared with TRBD1. The CDR3, as DNA: TGTGCCAGCAGCCCCGGGACAGGCAGGGGCTACACCTTC. Translated: CASSPGTGRGYTF.